This T cell receptor beta chain was sequenced in a study of T-cell reconstitution after alpha-beta-depleted transplantation in children. General study results and limits: The authors attributed T-cell counts and diversity one year after transplant mostly to newly produced T cells. The high TCRbeta diversity at day 60 in some patients came from surviving recipient T cells and thymic progenitors.

A remark on this clonotype: Its specificity is unknown.

A TCRbeta library incorporating unique molecular identifiers was prepared. TCRdb re-derived calls from the PCR reads in MiXCR, one entry per CDR3 protein. The repertoire holds fewer than 550,000 distinct CDR3 sequences, approximately 10% seen once, with less than 15% in the top ten. The source is a female patient aged 2-9 years who had a stem cell transplant for aplastic anemia, so the T cells may come from the graft donor. The sample here was PBMCs, mostly from graft donor cells, taken 180 days after TCRalphabeta/CD19-depleted stem cell transplant.

CDR3 residues: CASSSPQREQFF. The CDR3 DNA reads TGTGCCAGCAGCTCCCCCCAGCGTGAGCAGTTCTTC. The chain is built from TRBV7-9 and TRBJ2-1; no firm D call. The CDR3 length is 12 residues. V lost 4 bases, J lost 9 bases, and 10 bases lay in between. CDR1 and CDR2 (germline): SEHNR, FQNEAQ (reference sequence).